This T cell receptor (beta chain) originates from a study of early T cells in non-severe SARS-CoV-2 infection. Overall study context: Chains stayed unpaired after sequencing of bulk RNA from unsorted whole blood. Whole-study findings and limits: Matching results from VDJdb favored anti-spike CD8 responses, leaving private and CD4 specificities undetected.

This clonotype appeared many times. The target antigen is unknown. V lost 3 bases and J 1 base, leaving 10 bases between the germline ends. This CDR3 comprises 15 residues. CDR1 is LGHNA, CDR2 YSLEER, per germline. The TCR library protocol attached unique molecular identifiers to the individual cDNA molecules. TCRdb reprocessed the 5' RACE reads via MiXCR and lists one record per CDR3 protein. The table includes fewer than 55,000 distinct CDR3 sequences, about 7% detected once. The sequenced material came from whole blood. The chain has TRBV4-3 and TRBJ1-5, with D perhaps matching TRBD1 (5 bases). The TCR was taken from an adult who was a healthcare worker with PCR-confirmed SARS-CoV-2 infection or an uninfected control (not recorded which). In nucleotides, the CDR3 is TGCGCCAGCAGCCAGGACGCAGGGAGCAATCAGCCCCAGCATTTT. Translation: CASSQDAGSNQPQHF.